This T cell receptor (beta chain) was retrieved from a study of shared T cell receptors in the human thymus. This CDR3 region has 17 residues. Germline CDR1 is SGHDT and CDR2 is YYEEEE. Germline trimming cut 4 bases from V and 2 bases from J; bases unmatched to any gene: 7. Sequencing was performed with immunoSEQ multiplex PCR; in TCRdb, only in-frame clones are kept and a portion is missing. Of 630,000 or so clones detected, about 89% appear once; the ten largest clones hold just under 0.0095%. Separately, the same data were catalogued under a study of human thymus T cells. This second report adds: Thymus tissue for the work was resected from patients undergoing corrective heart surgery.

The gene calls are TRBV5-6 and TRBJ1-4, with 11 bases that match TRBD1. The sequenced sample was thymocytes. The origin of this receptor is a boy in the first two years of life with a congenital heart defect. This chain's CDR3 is CASSEDRGRLTNEKLFF. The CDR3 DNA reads TGTGCCAGCAGCGAGGACAGGGGGCGCCTCACTAATGAAAAACTGTTTTTT.